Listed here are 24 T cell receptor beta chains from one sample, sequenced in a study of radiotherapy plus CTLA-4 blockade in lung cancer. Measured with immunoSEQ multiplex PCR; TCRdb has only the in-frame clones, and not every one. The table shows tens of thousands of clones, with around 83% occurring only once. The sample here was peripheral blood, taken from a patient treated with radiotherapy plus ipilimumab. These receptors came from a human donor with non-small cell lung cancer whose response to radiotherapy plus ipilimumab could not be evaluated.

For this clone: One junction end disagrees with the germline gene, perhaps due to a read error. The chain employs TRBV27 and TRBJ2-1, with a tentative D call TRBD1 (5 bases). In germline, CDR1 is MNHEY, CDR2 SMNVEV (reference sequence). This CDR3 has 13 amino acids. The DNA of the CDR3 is TGTGCCAGCAGTTTGCTAACGGACAACGAGCAGTTCTTC. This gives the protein CASSLLTDNEQFF.

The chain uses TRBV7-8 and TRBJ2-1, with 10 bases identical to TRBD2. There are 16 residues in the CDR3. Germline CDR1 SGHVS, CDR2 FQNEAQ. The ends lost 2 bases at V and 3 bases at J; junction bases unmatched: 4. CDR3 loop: CASSLLGTSVYNEQFF. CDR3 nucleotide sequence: TGTGCCAGCAGCTTACTTGGGACTAGCGTCTACAATGAGCAGTTCTTC.

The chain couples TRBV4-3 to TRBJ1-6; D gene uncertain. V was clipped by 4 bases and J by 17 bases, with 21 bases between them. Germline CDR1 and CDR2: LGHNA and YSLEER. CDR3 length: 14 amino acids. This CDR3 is CASSRSSEGRLFHF. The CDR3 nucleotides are TGCGCCAGCAGCCGATCTTCGGAGGGCAGACTATTCCACTTT.

The CDR3 loop reads CASSPLFGQGTYEQYF. DNA for the CDR3: TGTGCCAGCAGCCCCCTCTTCGGACAGGGGACCTACGAGCAGTACTTC. V and J are TRBV28 and TRBJ2-7; the match to TRBD1 covers 9 bases. CDR1 and CDR2 (germline): MDHEN, SYDVKM. The CDR3 is 16 residues long. V trimming: 6 bases; J trimming: 2 bases; junction bases outside the gene matches: 11.

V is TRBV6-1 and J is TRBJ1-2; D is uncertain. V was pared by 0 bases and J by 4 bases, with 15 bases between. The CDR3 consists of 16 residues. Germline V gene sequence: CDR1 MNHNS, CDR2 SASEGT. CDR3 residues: CASSEATDIPSYGYTF. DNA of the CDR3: TGTGCCAGCAGTGAAGCTACCGATATCCCCAGCTATGGCTACACCTTC.

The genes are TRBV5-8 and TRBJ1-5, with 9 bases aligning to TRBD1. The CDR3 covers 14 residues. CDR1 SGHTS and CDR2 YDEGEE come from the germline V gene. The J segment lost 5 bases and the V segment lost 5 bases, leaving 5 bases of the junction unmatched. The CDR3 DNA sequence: TGTGCCAGCAGGGAGGGACAGGGCTATCAGCCCCAGCATTTT. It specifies CASREGQGYQPQHF.

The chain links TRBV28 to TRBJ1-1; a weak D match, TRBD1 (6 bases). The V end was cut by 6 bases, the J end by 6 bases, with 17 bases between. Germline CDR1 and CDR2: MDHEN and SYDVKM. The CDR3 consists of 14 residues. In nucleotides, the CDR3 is TGTGCCAGCAGCTTAACAGGGTCCCTCTCTGAAGCTTTCTTT. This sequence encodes CASSLTGSLSEAFF. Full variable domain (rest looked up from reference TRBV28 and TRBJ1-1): DVKVTQSSRYLVKRTGEKVFLECVQDMDHENMFWYRQDPGLGLRLIYFSYDVKMKEKGDIPEGYSVSREKKERFSLILESASTNQTSMYLCASSLTGSLSEAFFGQGTRLTVV.

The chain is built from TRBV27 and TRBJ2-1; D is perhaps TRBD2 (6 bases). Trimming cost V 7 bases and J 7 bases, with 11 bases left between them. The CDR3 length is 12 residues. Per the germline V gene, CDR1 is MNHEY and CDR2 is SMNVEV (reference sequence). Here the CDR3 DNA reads TGTGCCAGCACGGGACTGACTAATGAGCAGTTCTTC. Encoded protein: CASTGLTNEQFF.

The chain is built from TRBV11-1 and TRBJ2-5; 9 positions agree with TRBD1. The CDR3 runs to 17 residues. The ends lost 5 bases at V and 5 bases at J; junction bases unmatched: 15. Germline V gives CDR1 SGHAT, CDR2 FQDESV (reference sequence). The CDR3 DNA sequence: TGTGCCAGCAGCCCCCGGTACGCCGGGACAGGGATCGAGACCCAGTACTTC. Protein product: CASSPRYAGTGIETQYF.

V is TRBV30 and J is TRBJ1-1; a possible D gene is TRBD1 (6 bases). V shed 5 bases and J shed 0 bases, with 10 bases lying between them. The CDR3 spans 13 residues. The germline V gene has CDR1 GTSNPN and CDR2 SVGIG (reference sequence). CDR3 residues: CAWEQGLNTEAFF. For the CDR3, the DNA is TGTGCCTGGGAACAGGGACTGAACACTGAAGCTTTCTTT.

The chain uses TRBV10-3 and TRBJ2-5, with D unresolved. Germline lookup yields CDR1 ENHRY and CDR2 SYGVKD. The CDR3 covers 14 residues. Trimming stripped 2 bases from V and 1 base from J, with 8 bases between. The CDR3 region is CAISEAQVQETQYF. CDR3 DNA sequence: TGTGCCATCAGTGAGGCCCAGGTCCAAGAGACCCAGTACTTC.

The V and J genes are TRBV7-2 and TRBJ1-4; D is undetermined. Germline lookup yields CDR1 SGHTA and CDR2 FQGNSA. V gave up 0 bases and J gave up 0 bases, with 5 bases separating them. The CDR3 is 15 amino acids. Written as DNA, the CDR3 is TGTGCCAGCAGCTTAGCGCAGACAACTAATGAAAAACTGTTTTTT. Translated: CASSLAQTTNEKLFF. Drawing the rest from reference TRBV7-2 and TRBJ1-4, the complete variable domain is GAGVSQSPSNKVTEKGKDVELRCDPISGHTALYWYRQSLGQGLEFLIYFQGNSAPDKSGLPSDRFSAERTGGSVSTLTIQRTQQEDSAVYLCASSLAQTTNEKLFFGSGTQLSVL.

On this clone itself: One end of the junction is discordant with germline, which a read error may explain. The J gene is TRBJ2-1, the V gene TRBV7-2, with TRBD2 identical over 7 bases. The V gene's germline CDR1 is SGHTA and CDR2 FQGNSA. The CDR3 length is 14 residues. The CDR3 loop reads CVSSGGRLGNEQFF. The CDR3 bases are TGTGTCAGCAGCGGCGGGAGACTAGGCAATGAGCAGTTCTTC.

CDR3 nucleotide sequence: TGCGCCAGCTCCCTAGCGGCCTCGAACACCGGGGAGCTGTTTTTT. It translates to CASSLAASNTGELFF. This rearrangement joins TRBV5-1 to TRBJ2-2, with 7 bases fitting TRBD2. Germline loops: CDR1 SGHRS, CDR2 YFSETQ. V was clipped by 7 bases and J by 0 bases; unmatched bases: 6. The CDR3 loop spans 15 amino acids.

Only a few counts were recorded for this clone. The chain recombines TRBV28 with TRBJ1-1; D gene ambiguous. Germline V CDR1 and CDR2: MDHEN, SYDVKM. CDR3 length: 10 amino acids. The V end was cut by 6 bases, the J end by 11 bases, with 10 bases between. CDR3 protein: CASSDSRAFF. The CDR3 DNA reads TGTGCCAGCAGCGACTCGAGGGCTTTCTTT.

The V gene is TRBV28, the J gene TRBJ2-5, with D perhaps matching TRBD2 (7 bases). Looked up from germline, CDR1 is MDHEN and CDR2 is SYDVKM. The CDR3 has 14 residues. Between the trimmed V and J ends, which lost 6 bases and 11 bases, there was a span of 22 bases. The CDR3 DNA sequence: TGTGCCAGCAGCCCCGGTAGGGGGGGTGAAGAGCAGTACTTC. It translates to CASSPGRGGEEQYF.

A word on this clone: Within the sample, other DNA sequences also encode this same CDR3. The CDR3 nucleotides read TGTGCCAGCAGCCCGAATCGGGGAGGGGACACCGGGGAGCTGTTTTTT. This translates into CASSPNRGGDTGELFF. The V gene is TRBV5-6, the J gene TRBJ2-2, with 7 bases identical to TRBD2. This CDR3 is 16 amino acids long. In germline, CDR1 is SGHDT, CDR2 YYEEEE. The ends lost 4 bases at V and 3 bases at J; junction bases unmatched: 9.

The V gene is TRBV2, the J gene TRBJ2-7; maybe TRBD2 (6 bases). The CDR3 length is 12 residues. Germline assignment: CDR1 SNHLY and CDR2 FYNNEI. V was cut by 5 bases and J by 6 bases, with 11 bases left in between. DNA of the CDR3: TGTGCCAGCAGTTATACTAGCTCCGAGCAGTACTTC. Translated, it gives CASSYTSSEQYF.

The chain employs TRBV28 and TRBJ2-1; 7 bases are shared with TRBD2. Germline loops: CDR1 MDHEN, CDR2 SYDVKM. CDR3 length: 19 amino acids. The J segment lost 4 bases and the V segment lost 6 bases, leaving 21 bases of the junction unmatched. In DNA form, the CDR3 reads TGTGCCAGCAGCCGTATCTTACGTAGAGGGGCTAGCGGATACAATGAGCAGTTCTTC. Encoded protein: CASSRILRRGASGYNEQFF.

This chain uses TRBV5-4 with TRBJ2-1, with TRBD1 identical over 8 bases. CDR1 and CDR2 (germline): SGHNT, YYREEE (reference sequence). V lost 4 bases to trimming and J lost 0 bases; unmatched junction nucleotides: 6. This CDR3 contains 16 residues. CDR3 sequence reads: CASSVTGDSSYNEQFF. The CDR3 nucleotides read TGTGCCAGCAGCGTGACAGGGGACAGCTCCTACAATGAGCAGTTCTTC.

CDR3 DNA sequence: TGTGCCAGCAGCCAAACTAGGGGACTAGCGGGAGGGGGTGAGCAGTTCTTC. Residues: CASSQTRGLAGGGEQFF. The V gene is TRBV7-3, the J gene TRBJ2-1; 16 positions match TRBD2. The CDR3 runs 17 residues. Germline CDR1 SGHTA, CDR2 FQGTGA. V lost 5 bases to trimming and J lost 9 bases; unmatched junction nucleotides: 10.

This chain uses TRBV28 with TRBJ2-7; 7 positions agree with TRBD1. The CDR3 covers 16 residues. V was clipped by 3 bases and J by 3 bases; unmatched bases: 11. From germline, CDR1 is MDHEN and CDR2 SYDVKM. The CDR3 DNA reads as TGTGCCAGCAGTTTCCCTCTCCAGGGGGAAAGCTACGAGCAGTACTTC. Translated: CASSFPLQGESYEQYF.

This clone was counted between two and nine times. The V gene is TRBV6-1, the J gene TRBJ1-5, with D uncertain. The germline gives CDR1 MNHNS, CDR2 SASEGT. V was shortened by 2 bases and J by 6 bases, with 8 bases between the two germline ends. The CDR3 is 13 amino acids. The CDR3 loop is CASSESSSQPQHF. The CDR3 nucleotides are TGTGCCAGCAGTGAAAGCTCAAGTCAGCCCCAGCATTTT.

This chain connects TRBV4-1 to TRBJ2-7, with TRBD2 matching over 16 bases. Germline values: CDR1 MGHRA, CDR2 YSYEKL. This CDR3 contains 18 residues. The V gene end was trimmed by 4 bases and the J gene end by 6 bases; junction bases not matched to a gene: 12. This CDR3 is CASSRGTSGRVTAGEQYF. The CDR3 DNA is TGCGCCAGCAGCCGTGGGACTAGCGGGAGGGTTACGGCAGGCGAGCAGTACTTC.